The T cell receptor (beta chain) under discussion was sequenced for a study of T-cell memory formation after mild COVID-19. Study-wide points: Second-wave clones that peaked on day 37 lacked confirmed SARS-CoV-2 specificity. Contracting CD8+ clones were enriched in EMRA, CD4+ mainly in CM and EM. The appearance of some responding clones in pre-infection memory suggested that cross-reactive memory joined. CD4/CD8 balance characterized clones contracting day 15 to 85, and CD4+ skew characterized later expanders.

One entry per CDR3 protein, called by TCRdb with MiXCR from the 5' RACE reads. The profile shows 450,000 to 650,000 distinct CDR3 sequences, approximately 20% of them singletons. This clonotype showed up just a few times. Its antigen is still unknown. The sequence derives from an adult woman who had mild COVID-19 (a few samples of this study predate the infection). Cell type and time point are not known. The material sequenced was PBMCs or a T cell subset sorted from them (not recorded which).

Written as DNA, the CDR3 is TGTGCCAGCAGCCCCTCAGGGGGCCTCGGGGATACGCAGTATTTT. Translated, it gives CASSPSGGLGDTQYF. The gene calls are TRBV7-8 and TRBJ2-3; 8 bases agree with TRBD1. This CDR3 has 15 residues. V lost 5 bases to trimming and J lost 6 bases; unmatched junction nucleotides: 10. From germline, CDR1 is SGHVS and CDR2 FQNEAQ.